This passage covers 15 T cell receptor beta chains from one sample sequenced in a study of vaccination and CD4 T cells after COVID-19 (dated by TCRdb to 2021 to 2024). In light of the paper, this sample's treatment or condition label describes: approximately 10-day PBMC culture with coronavirus spike peptide pools or control peptides (ViraFEST assay). These receptors' antigens are unknown. Libraries were prepared through PCR. Data came from an Illumina iSeq 100. DNA from cultured CD4+ T cells underwent TCR sequencing with the Oncomine TCR Beta short-read assay at the Johns Hopkins FTIC core. The public sequencing data were trimmed at Q25 with fastp and processed into clonotypes with MiXCR by TCRdb, which kept only in-frame beta chains. Here each entry gathers all rows of one CDR3 protein and keeps the most common genes and DNA. This sample gives 20,000 or so distinct CDR3 sequences in total; 50% of them show up just once. Under 7.5% of the sample belongs to the ten largest clones.

The sample consisted of CD4+ T cells from blood, cultured in vitro. Receptors originate from a human donor who had recovered from COVID-19.

Only a few counts were recorded for this clonotype. The V call is TRBV27, the J call TRBJ2-7; 7 nucleotides align to TRBD1. Trimming at V came to 7 bases and at J to 3 bases, leaving 12 bases not matched to a gene. The CDR3 has 15 amino acids. Germline V gene data show CDR1 as MNHEY and CDR2 as SMNVEV (reference sequence). The CDR3 reads CASTFNRGNLYEQYF. The CDR3 DNA sequence: TGTGCCAGCACCTTCAACAGGGGAAATCTCTACGAGCAGTACTTC.

A single count supports this clonotype. J is TRBJ2-7 and V is TRBV10-3; 9 bases are a match to TRBD2. Germline V CDR1 and CDR2: ENHRY, SYGVKD. The trim removed 2 bases at V and 6 bases at J, leaving 11 bases unmatched. The CDR3 has 16 residues. DNA for the CDR3: TGTGCCATCAGTGAGGGCGGGAGGGGTTCTTACAGCGAGCAGTACTTC. It specifies CAISEGGRGSYSEQYF.

The V call is TRBV7-6, the J call TRBJ2-1; D remains unclear. Germline assignment: CDR1 SGHVS and CDR2 FNYEAQ. The CDR3 is 17 residues long. Trimming removed 0 bases at V and 2 bases at J, with 14 bases between. The CDR3 spells CASSLAELGFTYNEQFF. In DNA form, the CDR3 reads TGTGCCAGCAGCTTAGCGGAATTAGGATTTACCTACAATGAGCAGTTCTTC.

This chain uses TRBV7-9 with TRBJ1-4, with D unresolved. The V and J ends lost 5 bases and 0 bases respectively, with 10 bases between them. The CDR3 is 15 amino acids. Germline values: CDR1 SEHNR, CDR2 FQNEAQ (reference sequence). CDR3 DNA sequence: TGTGCCAGCAGCCCAGACCGCGCAACTAATGAAAAACTGTTTTTT. Amino acid sequence: CASSPDRATNEKLFF.

The genes are TRBV27 and TRBJ2-2; no clear D gene. The CDR3 is 15 amino acids. Germline V gene sequence: CDR1 MNHEY, CDR2 SMNVEV (reference sequence). Trimming took 5 bases from V and 1 from J, leaving 11 bases between them. The CDR3 loop is CASSRLAMNTGELFF. For the CDR3, the DNA is TGTGCCAGCAGTCGCCTGGCGATGAACACCGGGGAGCTGTTTTTT.

This clonotype was detected only a few times. This rearrangement joins TRBV6-1 to TRBJ1-2, with D unclear. This CDR3 has 17 residues. V lost 5 bases and J 0 bases, leaving 19 bases between the germline ends. The germline V gene has CDR1 MNHNS and CDR2 SASEGT. This CDR3 reads CASSPKPGYGANYGYTF. The DNA for the CDR3 is TGTGCCAGCAGTCCGAAGCCGGGGTATGGGGCTAACTATGGCTACACCTTC.

The chain recombines TRBV25-1 with TRBJ2-2; D possibly corresponds to TRBD1 (6 bases). Between the trimmed V and J ends, which lost 4 bases and 6 bases, there was a span of 18 bases. This CDR3 has 16 residues. Germline CDR1 is MGHDK and CDR2 is SYGVNS. CDR3 nucleotides: TGTGCCAGCAGTGCGGACCGAATCAGGGGTGCCGGGGAGCTGTTTTTT. This gives the protein CASSADRIRGAGELFF.

A few counts support this clonotype. The chain employs TRBV27 and TRBJ1-6; 10 nucleotides match TRBD1. From germline, CDR1 is MNHEY and CDR2 SMNVEV (reference sequence). Losses at the gene ends were 7 bases for V and 8 bases for J; bases not matched to a gene: 8. The CDR3 is made up of 15 amino acids. CDR3 DNA: TGTGCCAGCACACATCGACAGGGGGCAGATTCACCCCTCCACTTT. This encodes CASTHRQGADSPLHF.

The J gene is TRBJ1-2, the V gene TRBV5-4, with 7 positions matching TRBD1. Germline V CDR1 and CDR2: SGHNT, YYREEE (reference sequence). This CDR3 is built from 15 residues. J gave up 1 base and V 4 bases, and 7 bases lay outside the gene matches. The CDR3 DNA reads TGTGCCAGCAGCCCACGACAGGGAAGTAACTATGGCTACACCTTC. It specifies CASSPRQGSNYGYTF. Drawing the rest from reference TRBV5-4 and TRBJ1-2, the complete variable domain is ETGVTQSPTHLIKTRGQQVTLRCSSQSGHNTVSWYQQALGQGPQFIFQYYREEENGRGNFPPRFSGLQFPNYSSELNVNALELDDSALYLCASSPRQGSNYGYTFGSGTRLTVV.

The V call is TRBV11-3, the J call TRBJ1-4; the match to TRBD1 covers 9 bases. This CDR3 region has 15 residues. V lost 5 bases to trimming and J lost 8 bases; unmatched junction nucleotides: 9. Germline assignment: CDR1 SGHNT and CDR2 YENEEA. The chain's CDR3 is CASSPGTGRGEKLFF. CDR3 DNA: TGTGCCAGCAGCCCTGGGACAGGGAGAGGAGAAAAACTGTTTTTT.

This clonotype was seen only a few times. In DNA form, the CDR3 reads TGTGCCAGCAGCCAGGGACCGGGACAGGGGGACGAGCAGTACTTC. Protein: CASSQGPGQGDEQYF. J is TRBJ2-7 and V is TRBV7-9; TRBD1 aligns across 11 bases. The CDR3 runs 15 residues. With V trimmed by 5 bases and J by 5 bases, 8 bases remained unmatched. Germline lookup yields CDR1 SEHNR and CDR2 FQNEAQ (reference sequence).

V usage is TRBV19 and J usage is TRBJ1-5; possible D gene TRBD1, 6 bases. The CDR3 totals 16 residues. V shed 5 bases and J shed 7 bases, with 21 bases lying between them. Germline CDR1 reads LNHDA; CDR2 reads SQIVND (reference sequence). This CDR3 reads CASSSPPSQGRQPQHF. CDR3 in DNA: TGTGCCAGTAGTTCGCCACCTTCACAGGGAAGACAGCCCCAGCATTTT.

This clonotype was seen a few times. V gene TRBV2 combines with J gene TRBJ2-3; 7 bases map to TRBD2. Trimming took 6 bases from V and 5 from J; bases not matched to a gene: 2. Germline V gene lookup returns CDR1 SNHLY and CDR2 FYNNEI. CDR3 length: 12 residues. The CDR3 region has the DNA TGTGCCAGCAGCGGGGAGGGAGATACGCAGTATTTT. It encodes CASSGEGDTQYF. Combining the CDR3 with reference TRBV2 and TRBJ2-3 gives the whole variable domain EPEVTQTPSHQVTQMGQEVILRCVPISNHLYFYWYRQILGQKVEFLVSFYNNEISEKSEIFDDQFSVERPDGSNFTLKIRSTKLEDSAMYFCASSGEGDTQYFGPGTRLTVL.

This clonotype appeared a few times. V usage is TRBV2 and J usage is TRBJ1-2, with D uncertain. The germline V gene encodes CDR1 SNHLY and CDR2 FYNNEI. The CDR3 totals 14 residues. V lost 1 base and J 7 bases, leaving 13 bases between the germline ends. CDR3 DNA sequence: TGTGCCAGCAGTGAAGAAGCTTTGCTTGGTGGCTACACCTTC. Its translation: CASSEEALLGGYTF. The full variable domain, completed using reference TRBV2 and TRBJ1-2, is EPEVTQTPSHQVTQMGQEVILRCVPISNHLYFYWYRQILGQKVEFLVSFYNNEISEKSEIFDDQFSVERPDGSNFTLKIRSTKLEDSAMYFCASSEEALLGGYTFGSGTRLTVV.

V gene TRBV25-1 combines with J gene TRBJ2-5; D possibly corresponds to TRBD1 (5 bases). The germline V gene has CDR1 MGHDK and CDR2 SYGVNS. Trimming took 2 bases from V and 1 from J, leaving 8 bases between them. The CDR3 has 14 residues. The CDR3 sequence: CASSERGGQETQYF. The CDR3 DNA reads as TGTGCCAGCAGTGAAAGGGGTGGCCAAGAGACCCAGTACTTC.